Listed here are 21 T cell receptor beta chains from one sample, sequenced in a study of shared clonotypes between healthy human individuals. The assay was immunoSEQ multiplex PCR, and TCRdb's table has in-frame clones only and misses some. Of around 530,000 clones in the sample, around three quarters were seen once. The sample comprised PBMCs. The receptors come from a woman aged 40 to 55 in good health. Some clones in this sample may be carry-over from other donors' samples.

V gene TRBV5-4 combines with J gene TRBJ2-7; no firm D call. V lost 1 base, J lost 5 bases, and 4 bases lay in between. This CDR3 is built from 11 residues. Per germline, CDR1 SGHNT and CDR2 YYREEE (reference sequence). CDR3 in DNA: TGTGCCAGCAGCTTGTCGGACGAGCAGTACTTC. It translates to CASSLSDEQYF.

Note on this clone: A read error likely explains this, since a far larger clone differs by one base. The chain recombines TRBV30 with TRBJ1-1, with TRBD1 as a possible D gene (6 bases). This CDR3 is built from 14 residues. Germline assignment: CDR1 GTSNPN and CDR2 SVGIG (reference sequence). This chain's CDR3 is CAWKAGHRNTEDFF. For the CDR3, the DNA is TGTGCCTGGAAAGCGGGACATCGGAACACTGAAGATTTCTTT. The whole variable domain, filled in from reference TRBV30 and TRBJ1-1, reads SQTIHQWPATLVQPVGSPLSLECTVEGTSNPNLYWYRQAAGRGLQLLFYSVGIGQISSEVPQNLSASRPQDRQFILSSKKLLLSDSGFYLCAWKAGHRNTEDFFGQGTRLTVV.

This sequence joins TRBV7-9 and TRBJ2-7; 8 nucleotides line up with TRBD1. The ends lost 5 bases at V and 3 bases at J; junction bases unmatched: 6. Germline lookup yields CDR1 SEHNR and CDR2 FQNEAQ (reference sequence). This CDR3 has 14 amino acids. The CDR3 DNA is TGTGCCAGCAGCAAGACCACAGGGGGCTACGAGCAGTACTTC. Translation gives CASSKTTGGYEQYF.

This clone was found a few times. V usage is TRBV5-1 and J usage is TRBJ2-1; a weak D match, TRBD2 (5 bases). Trimming took off 4 bases at V and 3 bases at J, with 14 bases between the two ends. This CDR3 spans 15 amino acids. CDR1 and CDR2 (germline): SGHRS, YFSETQ. DNA of the CDR3: TGCGCCAGCAGCCCAGGACTGCAAATCTACAATGAGCAGTTCTTC. Encoded protein: CASSPGLQIYNEQFF.

The V and J genes are TRBV5-1 and TRBJ2-7; D unclear. Germline CDR1 reads SGHRS; CDR2 reads YFSETQ. V gave up 3 bases and J gave up 0 bases, with 16 bases separating them. This CDR3 is 16 amino acids long. The CDR3 reads CASSSPRGRISYEQYF. CDR3 DNA sequence: TGCGCCAGCAGCTCCCCCCGAGGCAGGATCTCCTACGAGCAGTACTTC.

The V call is TRBV1, the J call TRBJ2-7; TRBD2 is the table's D call and was not checked against the DNA. TRBV1 is annotated as a pseudogene. The length of the CDR3 is 13 residues. DNA for the CDR3: TGCACCAGCTTATTGGGACTAGTCTACGAGCAGTACTTC. Translating it yields CTSLLGLVYEQYF.

A remark on this clone: A read error may be the cause here, since a much bigger clone is one base away. Other DNA sequences in this specimen translate into the identical CDR3. V usage is TRBV20-1 and J usage is TRBJ1-2, with D unclear. The CDR3 consists of 11 residues. Germline CDR1 reads DFQATT; CDR2 reads SNEGSKA (reference sequence). The DNA of the CDR3 is TGCAGTGCCTCCGAGGACTACGGCTACACCTTC. Amino acid sequence: CSASEDYGYTF.

This chain connects TRBV2 to TRBJ2-3; D is unclear. CDR3 length: 16 amino acids. V was shortened by 5 bases and J by 0 bases, with 15 bases between the two germline ends. Germline CDR1 reads SNHLY; CDR2 reads FYNNEI. The CDR3 loop reads CASSKPGGTSTDTQYF. In nucleotides, the CDR3 is TGTGCCAGCAGTAAGCCTGGCGGTACTAGCACAGATACGCAGTATTTT.

CDR3 in DNA: TGCGCCAGCAGCTTGGGCGGGAGGGCCGGAGATACGCAGTATTTT. This translates into CASSLGGRAGDTQYF. The chain couples TRBV5-1 to TRBJ2-3; 9 nucleotides align to TRBD2. Germline CDR1 is SGHRS and CDR2 is YFSETQ. This CDR3 is 15 amino acids long. Trimming removed 0 bases from V and 5 bases from J; junction bases left unmatched: 4. The full variable domain, rest sourced from reference TRBV5-1 and TRBJ2-3, is KAGVTQTPRYLIKTRGQQVTLSCSPISGHRSVSWYQQTPGQGLQFLFEYFSETQRNKGNFPGRFSGRQFSNSRSEMNVSTLELGDSALYLCASSLGGRAGDTQYFGPGTRLTVL.

The chain employs TRBV9 and TRBJ2-3, with 9 bases matching TRBD2. The germline V gene has CDR1 SGDLS and CDR2 YYNGEE. The CDR3 covers 17 residues. The V and J ends lost 0 bases and 0 bases, in that order; junction bases with no gene match: 5. DNA for the CDR3: TGTGCCAGCAGCGTAGGCGGACTAGCGTCTAGCACAGATACGCAGTATTTT. The encoded protein is CASSVGGLASSTDTQYF.

A note on this clone: A much larger clone is a single base away; this may be a read error. V is TRBV30 and J is TRBJ1-1, with TRBD1 as a possible D gene (5 bases). In germline, CDR1 is GTSNPN, CDR2 SVGIG (reference sequence). CDR3 length: 15 residues. V dropped 1 base and J dropped 6 bases, with 18 bases sitting between them. CDR3 amino acids: CAWSARRGRRPEAFF. The CDR3 nucleotides read TGTGCCTGGAGTGCACGGAGGGGCAGGCGGCCTGAAGCTTTCTTT. Supplemented by reference TRBV30 and TRBJ1-1, the full variable domain reads SQTIHQWPATLVQPVGSPLSLECTVEGTSNPNLYWYRQAAGRGLQLLFYSVGIGQISSEVPQNLSASRPQDRQFILSSKKLLLSDSGFYLCAWSARRGRRPEAFFGQGTRLTVV.

The V call is TRBV28, the J call TRBJ1-2; TRBD1 might be the D (5 bases). CDR3 length equals 13 residues. Germline CDR1 is MDHEN and CDR2 is SYDVKM. V lost 3 bases, J lost 4 bases, and 9 bases lay in between. CDR3: CASSFGGSYGYTF. The CDR3 bases are TGTGCCAGCAGTTTTGGGGGAAGCTATGGCTACACCTTC.

About this clone itself: One end of the junction is discordant with germline, which a read error may explain. This chain connects TRBV6-6 to TRBJ2-7, with 12 bases that match TRBD1. Germline loops: CDR1 MNHNY, CDR2 SVGAGI (reference sequence). The CDR3 runs 16 residues. The CDR3 here is CASRGGQGAWGYEQCF. Written as DNA, the CDR3 is TGTGCCAGCAGAGGGGGACAGGGGGCTTGGGGCTACGAGCAGTGCTTC.

V is TRBV5-1 and J is TRBJ2-3, with 12 bases that match TRBD2. CDR3 length equals 15 residues. Germline-derived CDR1 and CDR2 are SGHRS and YFSETQ. Trimming took 4 bases from V and 4 from J; bases not matched to a gene: 4. CDR3 amino acids: CASSRTSGTADTQYF. The CDR3 region has the DNA TGCGCCAGCAGCCGGACTAGCGGGACCGCAGATACGCAGTATTTT.

This clone was seen a few times. The junction differs from germline at one of its ends, possibly a read error. The genes are TRBV15 and TRBJ1-1, with D perhaps TRBD1 (5 bases). The length of the CDR3 is 14 residues. The germline V gene encodes CDR1 LNHNV and CDR2 YYDKDF (reference sequence). This CDR3 is CATSRDGGNTEASF. The CDR3 DNA is TGTGCCACCAGCAGAGATGGGGGAAACACTGAAGCTTCCTTT.

The chain carries TRBV10-3 and TRBJ1-2; 11 bases fit TRBD1. Germline V gene sequence: CDR1 ENHRY, CDR2 SYGVKD. J lost 7 bases, V lost 8 bases, and 6 bases had no gene match. There are 13 residues in the CDR3. CDR3 in amino acids: CAIRGQGESGYTF. DNA of the CDR3: TGTGCCATCCGGGGACAGGGGGAGAGTGGCTACACCTTC.

The chain has TRBV29-1 and TRBJ1-2; 8 nucleotides line up with TRBD1. The germline V gene has CDR1 SQVTM and CDR2 ANQGSEA. Losses at the gene ends were 5 bases for V and 7 bases for J; bases not matched to a gene: 6. The CDR3 runs 12 residues. The CDR3 sequence is CSVLQGASGYTF. DNA for the CDR3: TGCAGCGTTTTGCAGGGGGCTAGTGGCTACACCTTC.

V is TRBV21-1 and J is TRBJ1-5. TRBV21-1 represents a pseudogene. The CDR3 is made up of 19 amino acids. The CDR3 DNA reads TGTGCCAGCAGCACGCTTGGGGAGGGCAGGGACCTAAACAATCAGCCCCAGCATTTT. Protein sequence: CASSTLGEGRDLNNQPQHF.

The rearrangement uses TRBV5-6 and TRBJ1-3; D is ambiguous. Germline V gene data show CDR1 as SGHDT and CDR2 as YYEEEE. V was clipped by 4 bases and J by 4 bases, with 15 bases between them. The CDR3 is made up of 15 amino acids. This CDR3 reads CASSLGWGLGNTIYF. As DNA, the CDR3 is TGTGCCAGCAGCCTAGGATGGGGTCTCGGAAACACCATATATTTT.

The chain has TRBV18 and TRBJ2-7, with D unresolved. Trimming pared 2 bases from V and 2 bases from J, leaving 10 bases between. The germline gives CDR1 KGHSH, CDR2 LQKENI. This CDR3 has 14 amino acids. The CDR3: CASSPGYGTYEQYF. In DNA, the CDR3 is TGTGCCAGCTCACCAGGGTACGGAACCTACGAGCAGTACTTC.

The genes are TRBV5-1 and TRBJ1-5, with D perhaps TRBD1 (5 bases). Between the trimmed V and J ends, which lost 4 bases and 2 bases, there was a span of 19 bases. Germline V lookup: CDR1 SGHRS, CDR2 YFSETQ. The CDR3 is 17 residues long. The CDR3 DNA sequence: TGCGCCAGCAGCATCTTGCGTAGGCAGGGCGGCAATCAGCCCCAGCATTTT. It specifies CASSILRRQGGNQPQHF.